The 9 T cell receptor beta chains below were found in one sample sequenced in a study of T cell responses to AZD1222 COVID-19 vaccine. Repertoires were generated with immunoSEQ multiplex PCR, while TCRdb's copy carries only in-frame clones and drops some. The data contain 130,000 or so clones, 91% of them singletons. The sequenced sample was peripheral blood, obtained 28 days after the second AZD1222 dose. These receptors were collected from an adult who received the AZD1222 COVID-19 vaccine.

The gene calls are TRBV24-1 and TRBJ2-3, with unresolved D. The CDR3 is 12 residues long. Trimming removed 5 bases at V and 2 bases at J, with 4 bases between. CDR1 KGHDR and CDR2 SFDVKD come from the germline V gene. Here the CDR3 DNA reads TGTGCCACCAGTGCGGCCACAGATACGCAGTATTTT. Its translation is CATSAATDTQYF.

The CDR3 loop is CASSDLRTVSYEQYF. The CDR3, as DNA: TGTGCCAGCAGTGACCTTAGGACAGTCTCCTACGAGCAGTACTTC. V usage is TRBV6-1 and J usage is TRBJ2-7, with D possibly being TRBD1 (6 bases). Trimming pared 3 bases from V and 0 bases from J, leaving 12 bases between. This CDR3 has 15 residues. From germline, CDR1 is MNHNS and CDR2 SASEGT.

The chain is built from TRBV19 and TRBJ2-7, with 7 bases matching TRBD1. V lost 4 bases and J lost 2; bases outside the gene matches: 2. Per the germline V gene, CDR1 is LNHDA and CDR2 is SQIVND (reference sequence). The CDR3 is 13 residues long. The CDR3 DNA reads as TGTGCCAGTAGTAGGGACAGAACCTACGAGCAGTACTTC. It codes for CASSRDRTYEQYF.

The CDR3 DNA reads TGCAGCGCCAAACGCGGGACAGGGGGATTGAATGAAGCTTTCTTT. Protein sequence: CSAKRGTGGLNEAFF. The chain couples TRBV29-1 to TRBJ1-1, with TRBD1 identical over 11 bases. From germline, CDR1 is SQVTM and CDR2 ANQGSEA. J gave up 7 bases and V 7 bases, and 14 bases lay outside the gene matches. The CDR3 sequence is 15 residues long.

The rearrangement joins TRBV18 to TRBJ2-5; D possibly uses TRBD1 or TRBD2 (7 bases each). The CDR3 runs 15 residues. Deletions cut 0 bases from V and 9 bases from J, with 17 bases between. Germline V gene lookup returns CDR1 KGHSH and CDR2 LQKENI. CDR3 in amino acids: CASSPPSGPGGAQYF. The CDR3, as DNA: TGTGCCAGCTCACCACCGAGCGGCCCAGGGGGGGCCCAGTACTTC.

The chain combines TRBV9 with TRBJ2-2, with D perhaps matching TRBD2 (6 bases). Per germline, CDR1 SGDLS and CDR2 YYNGEE. CDR3 length equals 13 residues. The germline V and J ends were trimmed by 4 bases and 7 bases, with 11 bases remaining between them. CDR3 sequence: CASSWGGNGELFF. CDR3 coding DNA: TGTGCCAGCAGCTGGGGCGGGAACGGGGAGCTGTTTTTT. Complete variable domain (other parts from reference TRBV9 and TRBJ2-2): DSGVTQTPKHLITATGQRVTLRCSPRSGDLSVYWYQQSLDQGLQFLIQYYNGEERAKGNILERFSAQQFPDLHSELNLSSLELGDSALYFCASSWGGNGELFFGEGSRLTVL.

The genes are TRBV6-5 and TRBJ1-6; D gene ambiguous. Trimming took off 2 bases at V and 6 bases at J, with 14 bases between the two ends. Germline CDR1 is MNHEY and CDR2 is SVGAGI. This CDR3 is built from 16 residues. CDR3 DNA sequence: TGTGCCAGCAGTTACGAAAGTTACGGGCCTAATTCACCCCTCCACTTT. It translates to CASSYESYGPNSPLHF.

This clone has just a few counts. The gene calls are TRBV19 and TRBJ1-5; 10 bases map to TRBD1. The CDR3 extends over 16 amino acids. Trimming cost V 3 bases and J 2 bases; bases outside gene matches: 4. Germline CDR1 LNHDA, CDR2 SQIVND (reference sequence). CDR3: CASSIDRGQGNQPQHF. CDR3 nucleotides: TGTGCCAGTAGTATCGACAGGGGGCAGGGCAATCAGCCCCAGCATTTT.

To note about this clone: The germline gene is not matched at one end of the junction; a read error may be the cause. The chain couples TRBV7-7 to TRBJ2-5; D is possibly TRBD2 (5 bases). This CDR3 is built from 13 residues. The germline gives CDR1 SSHAT, CDR2 FNYEAQ (reference sequence). The chain's CDR3 is CASSLEAEETQYF. The CDR3 nucleotides are TGTGCTAGCAGCTTAGAAGCGGAAGAGACCCAGTACTTC. The full variable domain, its missing parts supplied by reference TRBV7-7 and TRBJ2-5, is GAGVSQSPRYKVTKRGQDVTLRCDPISSHATLYWYQQALGQGPEFLTYFNYEAQPDKSGLPSDRFSAERPEGSISTLTIQRTEQRDSAMYRCASSLEAEETQYFGPGTRLLVL.